These T cell receptor beta chains were read from a single sample in a study of OX40 agonist ivuxolimab in advanced cancers. Produced via immunoSEQ multiplex PCR; TCRdb's table is partial and in-frame only. Here the sample spans some 3,400 clones, roughly 90% being singletons. This specimen consisted of CD4+ or CD8+ T cells sorted from blood, obtained in a trial of the OX40 agonist ivuxolimab. These receptors came from an adult with an advanced solid tumor such as melanoma, head and neck, liver or kidney cancer. Each CDR3 is given with its conserved first and last residue. A D gene is named only where the DNA matches it firmly. Clone size is given for some rows only: seen once, a few or many times, or a class if the clone is expanded.

clone_size j_call v_call d_call cdr3_aa cdr3_nt
- TRBJ1-1 TRBV2 TRBD1 CASRGDRGNTEAFF TGTGCCAGCAGAGGGGACAGGGGGAACACTGAAGCTTTCTTT
- TRBJ1-3 TRBV19 - CASSMDPSGNTIYF TGTGCCAGTAGTATGGATCCTTCTGGAAACACCATATATTTT
- TRBJ2-1 TRBV6-5 - CASSSNQGHEQFF TGTGCCAGCAGTTCCAATCAAGGCCATGAGCAGTTCTTC
- TRBJ2-5 TRBV19 TRBD2 CASSMAGGGSQETQYF TGTGCCAGTAGTATGGCGGGGGGGGGAAGTCAAGAGACCCAGTACTTC
- TRBJ2-1 TRBV18 - CASSPDSQGGEQFF TGTGCCAGCTCACCTGATTCTCAGGGAGGTGAGCAGTTCTTC
- TRBJ1-2 TRBV10-2 - CASSESRNYGYTF TGCGCCAGCAGTGAGTCGCGGAACTATGGCTACACCTTC
- TRBJ2-7 TRBV2 TRBD2 CASTTPAAGVGREQYF TGTGCCAGCACCACCCCGGCAGCGGGGGTAGGGCGGGAGCAGTACTTC
- TRBJ1-4 TRBV30 TRBD1 CAWSSTGGATNEKLFF TGTGCCTGGAGTTCGACAGGGGGGGCAACTAATGAAAAACTGTTTTTT
- TRBJ1-1 TRBV6-1 TRBD1 CASSPGTGVITEAFF TGTGCCAGCAGTCCGGGGACAGGGGTGATCACTGAAGCTTTCTTT
- TRBJ2-7 TRBV29-1 - CSVEEGRGLSYEQYF TGCAGCGTTGAAGAGGGCAGGGGTCTCTCCTACGAGCAGTACTTC
- TRBJ2-7 TRBV11-2 TRBD1 CASTGGGYEQYF TGTGCCAGCACAGGGGGCGGCTACGAGCAGTACTTC
- TRBJ2-5 TRBV11-2 - CASSLEVAPYTQYF TGTGCCAGCAGCTTAGAGGTGGCCCCTTACACCCAGTACTTC
- TRBJ2-1 TRBV7-2 - CASSRSAELGEQFF TGTGCCAGCAGCCGGTCCGCCGAGTTAGGTGAGCAGTTCTTC
- TRBJ2-1 TRBV19 - CASSLSGDSYNEQFF TGTGCCAGTAGTCTATCAGGGGACTCGTACAATGAGCAGTTCTTC
- TRBJ2-6 TRBV5-1 TRBD1 CASSSTGGSGANVLTF TGCGCCAGCAGCTCGACAGGGGGCTCTGGGGCCAACGTCCTGACTTTC
- TRBJ2-2 TRBV21-1 - CAPRPGVNTGELFF TGTGCCCCTAGGCCCGGGGTGAACACCGGGGAGCTGTTTTTT
- TRBJ2-3 TRBV21-1 - CASSLAGGRSTDTQYF TGTGCCAGCAGCCTAGCGGGGGGGCGAAGCACAGATACGCAGTATTTT
- TRBJ1-4 TRBV20-1 - CSAIRGGKLFF TGCAGTGCTATACGGGGGGGCAAACTGTTTTTT
- TRBJ2-6 TRBV6-6 - CASGWTSGANVLTF TGTGCCAGCGGGTGGACCTCTGGGGCCAACGTCCTGACTTTC
- TRBJ2-1 TRBV10-3 - CAISDRGDDEQFF TGTGCCATCAGTGACAGGGGGGACGATGAGCAGTTCTTC
- TRBJ2-7 TRBV5-4 - CASSLFAGPDSYEQYF TGTGCCAGCAGCTTGTTCGCGGGGCCCGACTCCTACGAGCAGTACTTC
- TRBJ2-1 TRBV4-2 TRBD2 CASSLPGTRTEQFF TGTGCCAGCAGCCTCCCCGGGACTAGAACTGAGCAGTTCTTC
once TRBJ2-3 TRBV19 TRBD2 CASSSGGSTDTQYF TGTGCCAGTAGCTCGGGGGGAAGCACAGATACGCAGTATTTT
- TRBJ2-1 TRBV11-2 TRBD2 CASSAGLAGDYNEQFF TGTGCCAGCAGCGCGGGACTAGCGGGGGACTACAATGAGCAGTTCTTC
once TRBJ2-6 TRBV7-6 - CASSYTGPGANVLTF TGTGCCAGCAGCTACACAGGGCCTGGGGCCAACGTCCTGACTTTC
- TRBJ2-7 TRBV28 TRBD2 CAIRPSGTYYEQYF TGTGCCATTCGGCCTAGCGGGACTTACTACGAGCAGTACTTC
- TRBJ2-1 TRBV30 - CAWSPTTPRDEQFF TGTGCCTGGAGTCCCACAACTCCTAGGGATGAGCAGTTCTTC
once TRBJ1-2 TRBV7-9 - CASSDPREANYGYTF TGTGCCAGCAGCGACCCCAGGGAAGCTAACTATGGCTACACCTTC
- TRBJ1-2 TRBV2 - CASSVLSGPYGYTF TGTGCCAGCAGTGTGTTATCGGGACCCTATGGCTACACCTTC
- TRBJ2-7 TRBV6-1 TRBD1 CASSQQGAKQYF TGTGCCAGCAGTCAACAGGGGGCAAAGCAGTACTTC
once TRBJ1-1 TRBV4-1 - CASSQARFGGMNTEAFF TGCGCCAGCAGCCAAGCGAGGTTTGGGGGGATGAACACTGAAGCTTTCTTT
- TRBJ1-4 TRBV27 TRBD1 CASSIQGGTTNEKLFF TGTGCCAGCAGTATACAGGGGGGAACAACTAATGAAAAACTGTTTTTT
- TRBJ2-3 TRBV11-2 TRBD1 CASSPGTGADTQYF TGTGCCAGCAGCCCCGGGACAGGGGCAGATACGCAGTATTTT
- TRBJ2-3 TRBV7-3 - CASSLNGENADTQYF TGTGCCAGCAGCTTAAACGGGGAAAACGCAGATACGCAGTATTTT
- TRBJ2-5 TRBV10-1 - CASSESTGFETQYF TGCGCCAGCAGTGAGTCGACGGGATTTGAGACCCAGTACTTC
- TRBJ2-7 TRBV2 - CASSEALPGARDEQYF TGTGCCAGCAGTGAAGCGCTTCCGGGGGCGCGGGACGAGCAGTACTTC
- TRBJ2-3 TRBV9 TRBD2 CASSVIAGQGDTQYF TGTGCCAGCAGCGTCATAGCGGGTCAGGGAGATACGCAGTATTTT
- TRBJ1-2 TRBV4-1 - CASSQVLQIYGRTF TGCGCCAGCAGCCAAGTCCTACAGATCTATGGGAGGACCTTC
- TRBJ1-6 TRBV16 - CASSQSVNSPLHF TGTGCCAGCAGCCAATCTGTTAATTCACCCCTCCACTTT
- TRBJ1-6 TRBV19 - CATPDSDSPLHF TGTGCCACCCCAGACTCGGATTCACCCCTCCACTTT
- TRBJ1-5 TRBV7-2 - CASSVQVYSNQPQHF TGTGCCAGCAGCGTACAGGTTTATAGCAATCAGCCCCAGCATTTT
- TRBJ1-1 TRBV6-9 - CASSRTTETNTEAFF TGTGCCAGCAGTCGAACAACTGAAACGAACACTGAAGCTTTCTTT
- TRBJ2-1 TRBV10-3 - CAISESRGGKNEQFF TGTGCCATCAGTGAGTCGAGGGGGGGAAAGAATGAGCAGTTCTTC
once TRBJ2-3 TRBV10-3 TRBD2 CAISESAGGLTDTQYF TGTGCCATCAGTGAGTCAGCGGGGGGCCTCACAGATACGCAGTATTTT
- TRBJ1-2 TRBV28 TRBD1 CASKTTGVYGCTF TGTGCCAGCAAAACGACAGGGGTCTATGGCTGCACCTTC
- TRBJ2-7 TRBV25-1 - CASSQSSYEQYF TGTGCCAGCAGCCAGAGCTCCTACGAGCAGTACTTC
- TRBJ2-7 TRBV18 TRBD1 CASSPRTGGYEQYF TGTGCCAGCTCACCACGGACAGGGGGCTACGAGCAGTACTTC
once TRBJ2-5 TRBV19 TRBD1 CASSRGQGSLETQYF TGTGCCAGTAGTAGGGGACAGGGGTCCCTGGAGACCCAGTACTTC
- TRBJ2-1 TRBV28 - CASGGSSNEQFF TGTGCCAGCGGGGGTTCCAGCAATGAGCAGTTCTTC
- TRBJ1-5 TRBV28 - CASSLRVFEPQHF TGTGCCAGCAGTTTAAGAGTATTTGAGCCCCAGCATTTT
- TRBJ2-1 TRBV29-1 TRBD2 CSVTNSGLAGVQFF TGCAGCGTTACCAACTCAGGACTAGCGGGAGTGCAGTTCTTC
- TRBJ2-5 TRBV11-3 - CASSLVGTPQETQYF TGTGCCAGCAGCTTAGTGGGGACGCCTCAAGAGACCCAGTACTTC